These 9 T cell receptor beta chains came from one sample sequenced in a study of T cells after yellow fever vaccination. TCRdb re-derived calls from the 5' RACE reads in MiXCR, one entry per CDR3 protein. Of hundreds of thousands of distinct CDR3 sequences detected, more than 9% appear once; the ten largest clones hold about 15%. Material: PBMCs, obtained on the day of the yellow fever booster vaccination. The receptor source for this set is a man between 25 and 39 years old who received the YFV17D yellow fever vaccine.

This clonotype occurred a few times. The rearrangement joins TRBV19 to TRBJ2-2, with unresolved D. Germline values: CDR1 LNHDA, CDR2 SQIVND (reference sequence). V lost 5 bases and J lost 5, with 6 bases in between. The CDR3 runs 12 residues. CDR3: CASSPKTGELFF. The DNA of the CDR3 is TGTGCCAGTAGTCCCAAAACCGGGGAGCTGTTTTTT.

This clonotype was recorded only once. The J gene is TRBJ2-3, the V gene TRBV4-2; 7 positions agree with TRBD2. Trimming took 5 bases from V and 1 from J; bases not matched to a gene: 9. The CDR3 has 16 amino acids. Germline CDR1 and CDR2: LGHNA and YNFKEQ. CDR3 loop: CASSSGGLKRTDTQYF. The CDR3 region has the DNA TGTGCCAGCAGCTCGGGGGGACTCAAACGCACAGATACGCAGTATTTT.

The rearrangement joins TRBV24-1 to TRBJ2-3; TRBD2 matches 13 bases. CDR3 length: 17 amino acids. Germline CDR1 KGHDR, CDR2 SFDVKD. J lost 4 bases, V lost 4 bases, and 7 bases had no gene match. In DNA, the CDR3 is TGTGCCACCAGTGACTCCGGGACTAGCGGGAATCCAGATACGCAGTATTTT. Its translation is CATSDSGTSGNPDTQYF.

The chain links TRBV24-1 to TRBJ2-3, with 15 bases matching TRBD2. Per the germline V gene, CDR1 is KGHDR and CDR2 is SFDVKD. The CDR3 is 19 amino acids. J lost 2 bases, V lost 2 bases, and 7 bases had no gene match. The CDR3 nucleotides read TGTGCCACCAGTGATTCCGGACTAGCGGGAGGGTCGGACACAGATACGCAGTATTTT. Translation: CATSDSGLAGGSDTDTQYF.

The chain is built from TRBV7-2 and TRBJ2-7; D assignment may be TRBD1 or TRBD2 (5 bases each). The CDR3 is made up of 15 amino acids. V was trimmed by 5 bases and J by 0 bases, leaving 14 bases between them. Germline CDR1 is SGHTA and CDR2 is FQGNSA. This CDR3 reads CASSIGTASSYEQYF. Written as DNA, the CDR3 is TGTGCCAGCAGCATAGGGACGGCAAGCTCCTACGAGCAGTACTTC.

This clonotype was found a few times. The V and J genes are TRBV19 and TRBJ2-7; D is ambiguous. The V gene lost 4 bases and the J gene lost 2 bases, with 9 bases spanning the gap. This CDR3 region has 13 residues. In germline, CDR1 is LNHDA, CDR2 SQIVND (reference sequence). Here the CDR3 reads CASSTVGPYEQYF. DNA for the CDR3: TGTGCCAGTAGTACCGTCGGACCCTACGAGCAGTACTTC.

This clonotype turned up a few times. The chain recombines TRBV4-2 with TRBJ2-5; 13 bases are shared with TRBD2. Per the germline V gene, CDR1 is LGHNA and CDR2 is YNFKEQ. After removal of 2 bases from V and 5 bases from J, the junction contained 5 bases not matched to a gene. The CDR3 is 16 amino acids. The DNA for the CDR3 is TGTGCCAGCAGCCAAACTAGCGGGAGGGCCGGTGAGACCCAGTACTTC. This encodes CASSQTSGRAGETQYF.

This chain joins TRBV5-5 and TRBJ2-3, with D hard to call. CDR3 length: 12 amino acids. The V gene lost 5 bases and the J gene lost 6 bases, with 10 bases spanning the gap. CDR1 and CDR2 from the germline V gene are SGHKS and YYEKEE (reference sequence). This CDR3 is CASSSMSDTQYF. The CDR3 region has the DNA TGTGCCAGCAGTTCGATGTCCGATACGCAGTATTTT.

This clonotype was seen many times. J is TRBJ2-5 and V is TRBV28; D possibly corresponds to TRBD2 (6 bases). V lost 6 bases, J lost 7 bases, and 21 bases lay in between. The CDR3 is 15 amino acids. Germline assignment: CDR1 MDHEN and CDR2 SYDVKM. This CDR3 reads CASRLAGPTRGTQYF. As DNA, the CDR3 is TGTGCCAGCAGACTCGCGGGACCCACTCGGGGGACCCAGTACTTC.